This T cell receptor beta chain was captured in a study of blood T cell repertoires in COVID-19. Turning to the study itself: Spain, Italy and the United States supplied samples that represented acute and convalescent COVID-19. Sources were T cells, B-cell-depleted T cells, or PBMCs; the material itself was cDNA or gDNA.

In the authors' workflow: The authors estimated nucleated cell counts from reference gene primer amplification. Using immunoSEQ multiplex PCR, the repertoire was profiled, and TCRdb retains in-frame clones only, with some absent. The DNA was the basis for D and trimming; V, J and clone size are from that table. This sample has about 120,000 clones, with about 86% found just once. CDR3 length equals 13 residues. The trim removed 3 bases at V and 9 bases at J, leaving 4 bases unmatched. The TCR originated in a man aged 65 to 79 who had recovered from COVID-19. The rearrangement uses TRBV12-3 or TRBV12-4 and TRBJ2-1; 8 nucleotides match TRBD2. Material: peripheral blood. The CDR3, as DNA: TGTGCCAGCAGTTTTGGACTAGCCCTTGAGCAGTTCTTC. It encodes CASSFGLALEQFF.